The 17 T cell receptor beta chains reported below all come from one sample, sequenced in a study of T cell responses to AZD1222 COVID-19 vaccine. Profiling relied on immunoSEQ multiplex PCR, and the TCRdb table lists in-frame clones only, not all of them. The top ten hold roughly 2% of the sample, which has roughly 150,000 clones, about 91% seen once. Sequenced here: peripheral blood, sampled on day 0 of AZD1222 vaccination. These receptors came from an adult in good health.

The chain employs TRBV9 and TRBJ2-1; no clear D gene. This CDR3 has 16 amino acids. Germline CDR1 and CDR2: SGDLS and YYNGEE. V was clipped by 0 bases and J by 3 bases, with 13 bases between them. For the CDR3, the DNA is TGTGCCAGCAGCGTAGAGGGTCTAACCCTCTACAATGAGCAGTTCTTC. It codes for CASSVEGLTLYNEQFF.

In its sample, this clone was seen once. The rearrangement joins TRBV7-3 to TRBJ2-3; the D gene is possibly TRBD2 (6 bases). CDR1 and CDR2 from the germline V gene are SGHTA and FQGTGA. CDR3 length: 16 residues. The ends were cut back, 5 bases at V and 2 bases at J, with 17 bases in the middle. CDR3 in amino acids: CASSRPNSGYTDTQYF. In DNA form, the CDR3 reads TGTGCCAGCAGCCGCCCGAACAGCGGGTACACAGATACGCAGTATTTT.

The chain couples TRBV6-4 to TRBJ2-3; D remains ambiguous. V shed 6 bases and J shed 2 bases, with 12 bases lying between them. The CDR3 loop spans 14 amino acids. The germline V gene has CDR1 MRHNA and CDR2 SNTAGT. DNA of the CDR3: TGTGCCAGCAGCCCAAGAGCGCACACAGATACGCAGTATTTT. This codes for CASSPRAHTDTQYF.

The genes are TRBV5-6 and TRBJ2-7; no clear D. Per germline, CDR1 SGHDT and CDR2 YYEEEE. Trimming cost V 2 bases and J 5 bases, with 8 bases left between them. The CDR3 extends over 12 amino acids. The CDR3 DNA reads TGTGCCAGCAGCTTTCCCAGCCACGAGCAGTACTTC. Protein: CASSFPSHEQYF.

The chain carries TRBV6-5 and TRBJ1-3; 8 nucleotides align to TRBD1. The V segment lost 6 bases and the J segment 4 bases; nucleotides outside the gene matches: 8. The CDR3 extends over 15 amino acids. Germline assignment: CDR1 MNHEY and CDR2 SVGAGI. The CDR3 is CASRAGGMWGNTIYF. CDR3 nucleotides: TGTGCCAGCAGGGCAGGGGGCATGTGGGGAAACACCATATATTTT.

CDR3: CASSQVPVLAPNEQYF. CDR3 nucleotide sequence: TGTGCCAGCAGCCAAGTCCCAGTACTAGCGCCCAACGAGCAGTACTTC. V usage is TRBV3-1 (or the pseudogene TRBV3-2) and J usage is TRBJ2-7; TRBD2 aligns across 7 bases. CDR1 LGHDT and CDR2 YNNKEL come from the germline V gene (reference sequence). This CDR3 is built from 16 residues. V trimming: 1 base; J trimming: 5 bases; junction bases outside the gene matches: 11.

V and J are TRBV19 and TRBJ1-1; 7 bases line up with TRBD1. CDR1 is LNHDA, CDR2 SQIVND, per germline (reference sequence). V was pared by 6 bases and J by 1 base, with 14 bases of the junction left unmatched. This CDR3 comprises 17 residues. The CDR3 nucleotides are TGTGCCAGTAGAACCATTACTCTCGGGACAGCGAACACTGAAGCTTTCTTT. This translates into CASRTITLGTANTEAFF.

This chain links TRBV30 with TRBJ1-4; weak D call: TRBD1 (5 bases). This CDR3 has 14 residues. V lost 4 bases, J lost 2 bases, and 11 bases lay in between. Germline CDR1 reads GTSNPN; CDR2 reads SVGIG (reference sequence). CDR3 protein: CAWTSGTTNEKLFF. In nucleotides, the CDR3 is TGTGCCTGGACCTCCGGGACGACTAATGAAAAACTGTTTTTT.

This clone was detected only once. The chain is built from TRBV5-1 and TRBJ1-3; D may be TRBD1 (6 bases). This CDR3 has 15 amino acids. The V and J ends lost 4 bases and 3 bases respectively, with 14 bases between them. CDR1 SGHRS and CDR2 YFSETQ come from the germline V gene. In DNA form, the CDR3 reads TGCGCCAGCAGCACCTCAGGGGTTAGTGGAAACACCATATATTTT. Translating it yields CASSTSGVSGNTIYF.

This chain connects TRBV2 to TRBJ2-1; the match to TRBD1 covers 10 bases. Germline trimming cut 5 bases from V and 8 bases from J; bases unmatched to any gene: 6. The V gene's germline CDR1 is SNHLY and CDR2 FYNNEI. The length of the CDR3 is 14 residues. The CDR3 is CASSTGTGDHEQFF. The CDR3 DNA reads TGTGCCAGCAGTACCGGGACAGGGGATCATGAGCAGTTCTTC.

This sequence joins TRBV11-3 and TRBJ2-7; 10 positions match TRBD1. CDR3 length equals 15 residues. With 2 bases clipped from V and 3 bases from J, the junction kept 4 bases outside the gene matches. The germline V gene encodes CDR1 SGHNT and CDR2 YENEEA. Written as DNA, the CDR3 is TGTGCCAGCAGCTTATGGGACAGGGGTTACTACGAGCAGTACTTC. This translates into CASSLWDRGYYEQYF.

This rearrangement joins TRBV15 to TRBJ2-3; D remains unclear. Trimming removed 2 bases from V and 3 bases from J, with 18 bases in between. Germline V gene data show CDR1 as LNHNV and CDR2 as YYDKDF (reference sequence). The CDR3 loop spans 17 amino acids. The CDR3 is CATSRPGRGSLTDTQYF. The CDR3 nucleotides are TGTGCCACCAGCAGACCTGGGCGTGGTAGTCTTACAGATACGCAGTATTTT.

The chain links TRBV5-5 to TRBJ1-2; 7 bases are a match to TRBD1. Germline trimming cut 0 bases from V and 7 bases from J; bases unmatched to any gene: 12. Germline CDR1 is SGHKS and CDR2 is YYEKEE (reference sequence). CDR3 size: 16 residues. The CDR3 sequence: CASSLVGAGGVPGYTF. The DNA of the CDR3 is TGTGCCAGCAGCTTGGTAGGAGCAGGGGGGGTTCCTGGCTACACCTTC. The full variable domain, its missing parts supplied by reference TRBV5-5 and TRBJ1-2, is DAGVTQSPTHLIKTRGQQVTLRCSPISGHKSVSWYQQVLGQGPQFIFQYYEKEERGRGNFPDRFSARQFPNYSSELNVNALLLGDSALYLCASSLVGAGGVPGYTFGSGTRLTVV.

J is TRBJ2-1 and V is TRBV9; perhaps TRBD2 as D (7 bases). V was pared by 4 bases and J by 7 bases, with 18 bases between. Germline values: CDR1 SGDLS, CDR2 YYNGEE. The length of the CDR3 is 15 residues. As DNA, the CDR3 is TGTGCCAGCAGCCAAGGGGGATGGGGAGGGAATGAGCAGTTCTTC. It specifies CASSQGGWGGNEQFF.

The chain links TRBV7-2 to TRBJ1-4, with 7 bases fitting TRBD1. The CDR3 totals 13 residues. J lost 7 bases, V lost 6 bases, and 5 bases had no gene match. From germline, CDR1 is SGHTA and CDR2 FQGNSA. The CDR3 bases are TGTGCCAGCAGAAGGACAGGAAGTGAAAAACTGTTTTTT. Amino acid sequence: CASRRTGSEKLFF.

CDR3 in amino acids: CASSFNQGGNTEAFF. The CDR3 DNA reads as TGTGCCAGCAGCTTCAACCAGGGGGGGAACACTGAAGCTTTCTTT. The chain joins TRBV7-2 to TRBJ1-1; the match to TRBD1 covers 7 bases. The V segment lost 3 bases and the J segment 1 base; nucleotides outside the gene matches: 5. The CDR3 spans 15 residues. The germline CDR1 and CDR2 sequences are SGHTA and FQGNSA. Complete variable domain (other parts from reference TRBV7-2 and TRBJ1-1): GAGVSQSPSNKVTEKGKDVELRCDPISGHTALYWYRQSLGQGLEFLIYFQGNSAPDKSGLPSDRFSAERTGGSVSTLTIQRTQQEDSAVYLCASSFNQGGNTEAFFGQGTRLTVV.

The rearrangement links TRBV7-9 to TRBJ2-5; 13 bases agree with TRBD2. Germline CDR1 and CDR2: SEHNR and FQNEAQ (reference sequence). The V segment lost 5 bases and the J segment 5 bases; nucleotides outside the gene matches: 8. The CDR3 is 16 residues long. CDR3 in amino acids: CASSPPGLAGRETQYF. CDR3 DNA sequence: TGTGCCAGCAGCCCACCGGGACTAGCGGGAAGGGAGACCCAGTACTTC.